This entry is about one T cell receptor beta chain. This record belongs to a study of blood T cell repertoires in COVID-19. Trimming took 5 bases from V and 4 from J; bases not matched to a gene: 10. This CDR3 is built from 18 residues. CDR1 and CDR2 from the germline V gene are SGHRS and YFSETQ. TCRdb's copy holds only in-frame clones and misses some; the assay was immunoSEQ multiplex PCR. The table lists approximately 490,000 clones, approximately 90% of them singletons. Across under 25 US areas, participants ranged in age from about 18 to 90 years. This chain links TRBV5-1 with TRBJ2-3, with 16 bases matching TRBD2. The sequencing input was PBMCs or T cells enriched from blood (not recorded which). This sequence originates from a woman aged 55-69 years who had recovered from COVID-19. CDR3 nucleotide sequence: TGCGCCAGCAGTTACTCCGGGACTAGCGGGGGGGCCGCAGATACGCAGTATTTT. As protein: CASSYSGTSGGAADTQYF.